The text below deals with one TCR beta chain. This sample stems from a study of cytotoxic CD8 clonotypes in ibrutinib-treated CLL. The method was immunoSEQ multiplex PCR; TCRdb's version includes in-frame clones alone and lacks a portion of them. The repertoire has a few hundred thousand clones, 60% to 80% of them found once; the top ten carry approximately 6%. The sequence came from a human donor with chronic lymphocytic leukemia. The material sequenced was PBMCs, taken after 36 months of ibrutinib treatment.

CDR3 sequence reads: CASSLPGPETQYF. CDR3 coding DNA: TGTGCCAGCAGCTTGCCAGGTCCAGAGACCCAGTACTTC. The V and J genes are TRBV5-4 and TRBJ2-5, with D unclear. V was shortened by 1 base and J by 4 bases, with 8 bases between the two germline ends. CDR3 length: 13 residues. CDR1 SGHNT and CDR2 YYREEE come from the germline V gene (reference sequence).